This TCR beta chain was observed in a study of T cell responses to AZD1222 COVID-19 vaccine. The protocol was immunoSEQ multiplex PCR, while the TCRdb copy is restricted to in-frame clones and leaves out a portion. This table holds 150,000 to 160,000 clones, less than 95% found once. The sequence derives from an adult in good health. The sample was peripheral blood, taken on day 0 of AZD1222 vaccination.

CDR3 bases: TGTGCCAGCAGCTTAGAAACAGGGTGGTATGGCTACACCTTC. Translating gives CASSLETGWYGYTF. The genes are TRBV7-9 and TRBJ1-2; a weak D match, TRBD1 (6 bases). The CDR3 spans 14 residues. The V and J ends lost 1 base and 5 bases respectively, with 11 bases between them. The germline V gene has CDR1 SEHNR and CDR2 FQNEAQ (reference sequence).